This T cell receptor beta chain derives from a study of immune evolution from preneoplasia to lung adenocarcinoma. Study-level results: Later-stage lesions appeared to have more T cells, more diversity, less clonality.

With respect to this clone: What it binds is not known.

Between about 2014 and 2018, patients underwent resection in Japan or China. The V end was cut by 0 bases, the J end by 0 bases, with 5 bases between. This CDR3 is built from 14 residues. CDR1 and CDR2 from the germline V gene are SGHVS and FQNEAQ. TCRdb's copy holds only in-frame clones and misses some; the assay was immunoSEQ multiplex PCR. Found here are fewer than 7,500 clones, roughly 78% of them singletons; the top ten hold 10% to 14%. The sequenced sample was FFPE minimally invasive lung adenocarcinoma tissue. The chain carries TRBV7-8 and TRBJ1-1; no reliable D call. This TCR was sampled from a person aged 55-80 years with lung adenocarcinoma. The DNA for the CDR3 is TGTGCCAGCAGCTTAGCAGGGTTGAACACTGAAGCTTTCTTT. This codes for CASSLAGLNTEAFF.